Listed below are T cell receptor beta chains from one sample, sequenced in a study of shared clonotypes between healthy human individuals. Repertoires were generated with immunoSEQ multiplex PCR, while TCRdb's copy carries only in-frame clones and drops some. This sample has roughly 1,000,000 clones, with 75% to 80% found just once. The specimen was memory CD4+ T cells from PBMCs. Source of these receptors: a man in his late teens or twenties in good health. Some clones in this sample may be carry-over from other donors' samples. Both conserved end residues are part of each CDR3. The order of the fields is clone size, D gene, CDR3 length, J gene, V gene, CDR3 protein, CDR3 DNA. The D gene is left open where the match is weak. A row's size may be missing; if present it is once, few, many or a size class.

>once|.|13|TRBJ1-1|TRBV5-6
CASSWDGMTEAFF
TGTGCCAGCAGCTGGGACGGGATGACTGAAGCTTTCTTT
>.|.|13|TRBJ2-5|TRBV2
CASMRGAGETQYF
TGTGCCAGCATGCGGGGTGCGGGGGAGACCCAGTACTTC
>.|.|12|TRBJ2-7|TRBV6-5
CASRGSGNEQYF
TGTGCCAGCAGGGGCTCCGGGAACGAGCAGTACTTC
>few|.|13|TRBJ1-4|TRBV18
CASSQGTNEKLFF
TGTGCCAGCTCACAGGGAACTAATGAAAAACTGTTTTTT
>.|.|15|TRBJ1-3|TRBV5-4
CASSLGGITGNTIYF
TGTGCCAGCAGCTTGGGGGGAATCACTGGAAACACCATATATTTT
>few|.|12|TRBJ1-1|TRBV5-4
CASRIEGGEAFF
TGTGCCAGCAGAATAGAGGGGGGAGAAGCTTTCTTT
>few|TRBD2|13|TRBJ2-7|TRBV28
CASSWGGVGEQYF
TGTGCCAGCAGCTGGGGAGGGGTAGGCGAGCAGTACTTC
>once|TRBD1|15|TRBJ1-2|TRBV28
CASSLGARGMRGYTF
TGTGCCAGCAGTTTAGGTGCCAGGGGGATGCGGGGCTACACCTTC
>.|.|12|TRBJ1-5|TRBV30
CAWKRSDGPQHF
TGTGCCTGGAAAAGGAGCGATGGGCCCCAGCATTTT
>.|TRBD2|15|TRBJ2-1|TRBV7-9
CASSRETSGYNEQFF
TGTGCCAGCAGCCGAGAGACTAGCGGTTACAATGAGCAGTTCTTC
>.|.|14|TRBJ2-7|TRBV18
CASSQTEPSGEQYF
TGTGCCAGCTCCCAGACAGAGCCTTCAGGGGAGCAGTACTTC
>.|TRBD2|15|TRBJ2-3|TRBV11-3
CASSQNSGRWDTQYF
TGTGCCAGCAGCCAAAATAGCGGGAGATGGGATACGCAGTATTTT
>.|TRBD2|16|TRBJ2-1|TRBV19
CASSPYLAGGPNEQFF
TGTGCCAGTAGCCCATACCTAGCGGGAGGGCCTAATGAGCAGTTCTTC
>.|.|15|TRBJ2-2|TRBV5-1
CASSLASIDTGELFF
TGCGCCAGCAGCTTGGCTAGCATCGACACCGGGGAGCTGTTTTTT
>.|.|12|TRBJ2-7|TRBV9
CASSPADREQYF
TGTGCCAGCAGCCCCGCCGATCGGGAGCAGTACTTC
>many|.|13|TRBJ1-5|TRBV28
CASSLDSNQPQHF
TGTGCCAGCAGTCTAGACAGCAATCAGCCCCAGCATTTT
>few|TRBD1|15|TRBJ1-1|TRBV7-9
CASSQGGKMNTEAFF
TGTGCCAGCAGCCAGGGGGGAAAGATGAACACTGAAGCTTTCTTT
>.|TRBD2|16|TRBJ2-7|TRBV5-5
CASSLGLAGIRGEQYF
TGTGCCAGCAGCCTGGGACTAGCGGGAATCCGCGGCGAGCAGTACTTC
>once|.|15|TRBJ1-5|TRBV5-8
CASSLAEGMGQPQHF
TGTGCCAGCAGCTTGGCCGAGGGTATGGGGCAGCCCCAGCATTTT
>.|.|12|TRBJ2-7|TRBV11-1
CASSLGRREQYF
TGTGCCAGCAGCTTAGGGCGGCGCGAGCAGTACTTC
>.|.|14|TRBJ2-5|TRBV6-5
CASSYGAGQETQYF
TGTGCCAGCAGTTACGGTGCAGGACAAGAGACCCAGTACTTC
>.|.|14|TRBJ1-4|TRBV18
CASSPGPGEEKLFF
TGTGCCAGCTCACCAGGGCCCGGGGAGGAAAAACTGTTTTTT
>.|TRBD1|15|TRBJ1-1|TRBV19
CASTPGDRVNTEAFF
TGTGCCAGTACGCCCGGGGACAGGGTAAACACTGAAGCTTTCTTT
>once|.|12|TRBJ2-1|TRBV7-2
CASSLLGTEQFF
TGTGCCAGCAGCTTACTGGGGACTGAGCAGTTCTTC
>once|TRBD1|15|TRBJ1-1|TRBV27
CASSSPVDRATEAFF
TGTGCCAGCAGCTCCCCCGTAGACAGGGCCACTGAAGCTTTCTTT
>.|.|13|TRBJ1-2|TRBV6-5
CASSYGGRGGYTF
TGTGCCAGCAGTTACGGGGGGCGAGGGGGCTACACCTTC
>.|TRBD1|14|TRBJ1-3|TRBV9
CASSVRDSGTTIYF
TGTGCCAGCAGCGTACGGGACAGTGGAACCACCATATATTTT
>.|.|15|TRBJ1-4|TRBV5-6
CASSSPPGWEEKLFF
TGTGCCAGCAGCAGCCCCCCGGGGTGGGAGGAAAAACTGTTTTTT
>.|.|14|TRBJ1-1|TRBV5-1
CASSLSAEISEAFF
TGCGCCAGCAGCTTAAGCGCCGAAATAAGCGAAGCTTTCTTT
>few|.|17|TRBJ2-6|TRBV27
CASSLSGQTLGANVLTF
TGTGCCAGCAGTTTATCCGGACAGACTCTAGGGGCCAACGTCCTGACTTTC
>.|TRBD1|14|TRBJ2-5|TRBV5-8
CASSLDRARETQYF
TGTGCCAGCAGCCTGGACAGGGCTCGAGAGACCCAGTACTTC
>few|.|15|TRBJ2-5|TRBV6-6
CASSDPLSNQETQYF
TGTGCCAGCAGCGATCCTTTAAGTAACCAAGAGACCCAGTACTTC
>once|TRBD1|17|TRBJ1-4|TRBV27
CASSRGTGYGANEKLFF
TGTGCCAGCAGTCGAGGGACAGGGTACGGGGCTAATGAAAAACTGTTTTTT
>.|.|14|TRBJ2-3|TRBV6-1
CASRASVSTDTQYF
TGTGCCAGCAGAGCTAGCGTTAGCACAGATACGCAGTATTTT
>.|.|14|TRBJ1-4|TRBV5-1
CASSSRDNGEKLFF
TGCGCCAGCAGCTCGAGGGACAACGGGGAAAAACTGTTTTTT
>.|.|12|TRBJ2-7|TRBV18
CASSPGQYEQYF
TGTGCCAGCTCACCTGGCCAGTACGAGCAGTACTTC
>.|TRBD2|16|TRBJ2-1|TRBV5-4
CASSLGLAGGPGEQFF
TGTGCCAGCAGCTTGGGGCTAGCGGGAGGGCCGGGTGAGCAGTTCTTC